This T cell receptor beta chain was sequenced during a study of naive CD8 T cells in extremely preterm neonates. CDR1 and CDR2 from the germline V gene are SGHTA and FQGTGA. The CDR3 contains 15 residues. The ends lost 2 bases at V and 1 base at J; junction bases unmatched: 0. Assay: immunoSEQ multiplex PCR; the TCRdb copy retains only in-frame clones and omits some. The table has about 5,000 clones, over 90% seen once. General observations from the study: Preterm infants showed shorter CDR3s, fewer N additions and less trimming than older groups.

As regards this clone: Its cognate antigen is unknown.

Samples were taken at extremely preterm deliveries at roughly 22-28 weeks of gestation. Sample: naive CD8+ T cells from cord blood. The chain couples TRBV7-3 to TRBJ2-3, with 10 bases lining up with TRBD2. The sequence was obtained from a boy who was born preterm. For the CDR3, the DNA is TGTGCCAGCAGCTTACTAGCGGGAGGCACAGATACGCAGTATTTT. This codes for CASSLLAGGTDTQYF. Variable domain in full (rest from reference TRBV7-3 and TRBJ2-3): GAGVSQTPSNKVTEKGKYVELRCDPISGHTALYWYRQSLGQGPEFLIYFQGTGAADDSGLPNDRFFAVRPEGSVSTLKIQRTERGDSAVYLCASSLLAGGTDTQYFGPGTRLTVL.